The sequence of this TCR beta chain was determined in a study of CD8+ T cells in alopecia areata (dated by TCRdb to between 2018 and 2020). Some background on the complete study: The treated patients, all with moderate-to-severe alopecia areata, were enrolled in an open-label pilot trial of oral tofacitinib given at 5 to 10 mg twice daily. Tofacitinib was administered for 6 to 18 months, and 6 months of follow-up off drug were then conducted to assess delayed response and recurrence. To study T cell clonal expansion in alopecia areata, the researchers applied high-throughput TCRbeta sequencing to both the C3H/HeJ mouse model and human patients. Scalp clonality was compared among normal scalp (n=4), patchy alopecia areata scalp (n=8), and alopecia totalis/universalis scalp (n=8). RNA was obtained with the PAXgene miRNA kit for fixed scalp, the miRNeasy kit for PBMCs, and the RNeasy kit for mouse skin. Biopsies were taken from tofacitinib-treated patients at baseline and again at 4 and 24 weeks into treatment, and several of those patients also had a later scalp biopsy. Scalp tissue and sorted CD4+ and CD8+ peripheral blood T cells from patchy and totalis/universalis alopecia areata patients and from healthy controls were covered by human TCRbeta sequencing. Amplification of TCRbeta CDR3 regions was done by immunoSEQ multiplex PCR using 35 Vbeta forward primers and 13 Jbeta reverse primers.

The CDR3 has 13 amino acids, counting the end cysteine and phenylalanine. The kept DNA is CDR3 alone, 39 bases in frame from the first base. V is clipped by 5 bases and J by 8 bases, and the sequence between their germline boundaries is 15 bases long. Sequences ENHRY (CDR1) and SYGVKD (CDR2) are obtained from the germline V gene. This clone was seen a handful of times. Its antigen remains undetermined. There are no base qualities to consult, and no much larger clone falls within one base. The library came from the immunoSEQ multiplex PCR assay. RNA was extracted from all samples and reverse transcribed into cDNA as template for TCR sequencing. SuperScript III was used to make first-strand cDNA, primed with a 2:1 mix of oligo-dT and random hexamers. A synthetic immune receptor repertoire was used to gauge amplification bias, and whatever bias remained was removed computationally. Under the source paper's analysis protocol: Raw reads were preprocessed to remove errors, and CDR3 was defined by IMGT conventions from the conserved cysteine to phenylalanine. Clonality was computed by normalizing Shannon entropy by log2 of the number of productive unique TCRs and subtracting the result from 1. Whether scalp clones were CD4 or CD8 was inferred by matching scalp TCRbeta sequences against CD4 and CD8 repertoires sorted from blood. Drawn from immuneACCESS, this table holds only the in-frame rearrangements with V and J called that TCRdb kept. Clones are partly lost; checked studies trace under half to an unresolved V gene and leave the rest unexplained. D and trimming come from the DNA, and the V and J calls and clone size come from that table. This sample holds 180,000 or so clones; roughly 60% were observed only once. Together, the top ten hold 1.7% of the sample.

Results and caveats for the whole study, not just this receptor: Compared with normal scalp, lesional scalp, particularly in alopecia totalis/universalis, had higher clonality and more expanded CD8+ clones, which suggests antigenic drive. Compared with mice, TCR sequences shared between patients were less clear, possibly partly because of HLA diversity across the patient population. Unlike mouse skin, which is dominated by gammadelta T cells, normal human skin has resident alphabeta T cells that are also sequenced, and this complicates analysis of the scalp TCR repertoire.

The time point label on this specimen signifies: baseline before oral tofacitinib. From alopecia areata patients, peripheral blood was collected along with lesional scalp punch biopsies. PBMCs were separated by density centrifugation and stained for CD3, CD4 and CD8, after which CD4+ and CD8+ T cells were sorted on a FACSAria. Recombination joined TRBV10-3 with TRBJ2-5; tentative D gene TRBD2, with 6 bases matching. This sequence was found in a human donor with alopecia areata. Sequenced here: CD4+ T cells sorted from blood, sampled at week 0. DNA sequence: TGTGCCATCAGTCCACTTCGGCGGGAAACCCAGTACTTC. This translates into CAISPLRRETQYF.